This T cell receptor beta chain emerged from a study of blood T cell repertoires in COVID-19. The wider study: Both acute and convalescent COVID-19 samples were obtained from the United States, Italy and Spain. Sample material is recorded as cDNA or gDNA derived from T cells, B-cell-depleted T cells, or PBMCs.

While infection was still active, Seattle patients were enrolled and then followed longitudinally. V was pared by 4 bases and J by 8 bases, with 10 bases between. Germline CDR1 reads SGDLS; CDR2 reads YYNGEE. CDR3 length equals 13 residues. In the authors' workflow: Estimates of nucleated cell counts were drawn from the amplification of reference gene primers. Sequencing was performed with immunoSEQ multiplex PCR; in TCRdb, only in-frame clones are kept and a portion is missing. V, J and clone size derive from that table, while D and trimming were established from the DNA sequence. The sample carries fewer than 200,000 clones, around nine tenths recorded once.

The sequenced sample was peripheral blood. The chain uses TRBV9 and TRBJ1-6; D perhaps matches TRBD1 (5 bases). This receptor was obtained from a woman between 70 and 85 years old with COVID-19, enrolled during active disease. The CDR3 protein is CASSIGQDSPLHF. CDR3 in DNA: TGTGCCAGCAGCATCGGACAAGATTCACCCCTCCACTTT.